This T cell receptor beta chain was obtained from a study of T cells in Graves' hyperthyroidism and ophthalmopathy. This clonotype was found many times. The germline V gene encodes CDR1 SGHVS and CDR2 FNYEAQ. The V end was cut by 1 base, the J end by 4 bases, with 14 bases between. The CDR3 length is 16 residues. TCR beta CDR3 sequences were amplified from RNA transcripts. The study used the HTBI primer set for a first-round RT-PCR of the TCR CDR3. TCRdb used MiXCR to reprocess the multiplex PCR reads, holding one entry per CDR3 protein. The data contain about 700,000 distinct CDR3 sequences, about 14% of them singletons.

The chain has TRBV7-6 and TRBJ2-1; D is undetermined. The sequencing sample was made of blood. The receptor's source is a woman aged 18-29 years with Graves' hyperthyroidism. As DNA, the CDR3 is TGTGCCAGCAGCTTAGGTACCAGTCGGAAATACAATGAGCAGTTCTTC. Amino acids: CASSLGTSRKYNEQFF.